This TCR beta chain was recovered during a study of T cells after posttransplantation cyclophosphamide. Study observations and caveats: Donor-recipient repertoire similarity was low at 1-2 months, rising over year one. Recipient CMV seropositivity and CMV reactivation strongly tracked TRB clonality. Blood and skin or GI T cell repertoires showed limited TRB overlap.

Methotrexate plus calcineurin inhibitor accompanied controls' myeloablative marrow transplants; sampling was 1 year later. About this clone: Its antigen is not identified.

The ends lost 1 base at V and 5 bases at J; junction bases unmatched: 8. The germline gives CDR1 GTSNPN, CDR2 SVGIG (reference sequence). The CDR3 totals 15 residues. Sequenced by immunoSEQ multiplex PCR; TCRdb stores in-frame clones only, minus some. The sample holds roughly 16,000 clones, 85% seen once. The sample consisted of PBMCs, taken after allogeneic stem cell transplant with calcineurin inhibitor and methotrexate. The receptor was derived from a female patient under 30 who received an allogeneic stem cell transplant from an unrelated donor, was CMV-positive, and had acute and chronic GVHD. A share of the T cells may be of graft donor origin. The chain has TRBV30 and TRBJ1-1, with 9 bases matching TRBD1. The CDR3, as DNA: TGTGCCTGGAGTGCACGGGACAGGGTGTGGACTGAAGCTTTCTTT. It yields the protein CAWSARDRVWTEAFF. The full variable domain, rest sourced from reference TRBV30 and TRBJ1-1, is SQTIHQWPATLVQPVGSPLSLECTVEGTSNPNLYWYRQAAGRGLQLLFYSVGIGQISSEVPQNLSASRPQDRQFILSSKKLLLSDSGFYLCAWSARDRVWTEAFFGQGTRLTVV.